Listed here is a single TCR beta chain. This table comes from immunoSEQ multiplex PCR, and its TCRdb copy is limited to in-frame clones, with some not included. The repertoire holds around 53,000 clones, with 93% as singletons. The sample is drawn from a study of OX40 agonist ivuxolimab in advanced cancers. Trimming removed 2 bases at V and 9 bases at J, with 23 bases between. Germline lookup yields CDR1 MNHEY and CDR2 SMNVEV (reference sequence). This CDR3 is built from 17 residues. The clonotype originates from an adult with an advanced solid tumor such as melanoma, head and neck, liver or kidney cancer. Sequencing was performed on CD4+ or CD8+ T cells sorted from blood, taken in a trial of the OX40 agonist ivuxolimab. The chain combines TRBV27 with TRBJ1-3; possible D gene TRBD1, 5 bases. CDR3 amino acids: CASSLRGGDAPGVTIYF. For the CDR3, the DNA is TGTGCCAGCAGTTTAAGAGGAGGGGACGCGCCCGGGGTCACCATATATTTT.